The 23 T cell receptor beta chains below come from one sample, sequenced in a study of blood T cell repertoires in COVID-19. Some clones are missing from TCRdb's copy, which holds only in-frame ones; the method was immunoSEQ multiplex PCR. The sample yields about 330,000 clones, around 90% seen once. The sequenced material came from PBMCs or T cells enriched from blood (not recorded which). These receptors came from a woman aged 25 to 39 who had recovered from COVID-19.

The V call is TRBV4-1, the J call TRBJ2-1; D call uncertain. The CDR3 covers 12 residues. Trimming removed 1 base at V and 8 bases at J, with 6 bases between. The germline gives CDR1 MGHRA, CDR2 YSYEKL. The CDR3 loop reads CASSQGAHEQFF. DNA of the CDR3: TGCGCCAGCAGCCAAGGGGCTCATGAGCAGTTCTTC.

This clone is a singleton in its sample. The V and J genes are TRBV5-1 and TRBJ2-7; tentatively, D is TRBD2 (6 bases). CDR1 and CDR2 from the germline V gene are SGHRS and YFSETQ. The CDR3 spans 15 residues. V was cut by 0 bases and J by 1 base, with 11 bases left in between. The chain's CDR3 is CASSLAGTPSYEQYF. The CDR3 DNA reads TGCGCCAGCAGCTTGGCCGGGACTCCTTCCTACGAGCAGTACTTC.

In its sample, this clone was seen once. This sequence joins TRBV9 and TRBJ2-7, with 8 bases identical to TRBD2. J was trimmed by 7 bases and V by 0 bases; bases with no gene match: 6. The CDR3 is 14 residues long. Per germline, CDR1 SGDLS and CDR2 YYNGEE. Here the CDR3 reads CASSVDTGLAEQYF. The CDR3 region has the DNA TGTGCCAGCAGCGTAGACACCGGACTAGCTGAGCAGTACTTC.

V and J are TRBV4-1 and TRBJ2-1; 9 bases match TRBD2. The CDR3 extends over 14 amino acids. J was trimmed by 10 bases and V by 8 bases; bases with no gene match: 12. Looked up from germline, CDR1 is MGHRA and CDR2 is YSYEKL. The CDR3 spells CASQTTAGGREQFF. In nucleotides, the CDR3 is TGCGCCAGCCAGACTACGGCGGGGGGGCGGGAGCAGTTCTTC.

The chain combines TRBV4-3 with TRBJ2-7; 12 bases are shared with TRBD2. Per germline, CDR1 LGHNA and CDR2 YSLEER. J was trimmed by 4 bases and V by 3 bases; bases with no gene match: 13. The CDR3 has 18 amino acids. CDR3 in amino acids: CASSQAAGSSGGVYEQYF. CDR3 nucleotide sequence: TGCGCCAGCAGCCAGGCTGCAGGCTCTAGCGGGGGGGTATACGAGCAGTACTTC.

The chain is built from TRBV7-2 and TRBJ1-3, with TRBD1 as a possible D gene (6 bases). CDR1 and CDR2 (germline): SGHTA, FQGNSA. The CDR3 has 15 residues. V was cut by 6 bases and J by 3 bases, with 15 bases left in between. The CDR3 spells CASSPYRAFGNTIYF. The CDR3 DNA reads TGTGCCAGCAGTCCATACAGGGCATTTGGAAACACCATATATTTT.

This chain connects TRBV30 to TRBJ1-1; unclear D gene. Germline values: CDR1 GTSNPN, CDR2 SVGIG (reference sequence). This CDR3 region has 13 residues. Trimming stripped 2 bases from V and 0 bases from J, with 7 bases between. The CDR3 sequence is CAWSPGVNTEAFF. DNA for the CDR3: TGTGCCTGGAGTCCCGGAGTGAACACTGAAGCTTTCTTT.

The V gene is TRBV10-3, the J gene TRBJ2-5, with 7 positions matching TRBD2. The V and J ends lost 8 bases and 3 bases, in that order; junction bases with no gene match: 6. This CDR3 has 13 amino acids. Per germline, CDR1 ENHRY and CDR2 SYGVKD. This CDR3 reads CAIGAGPEETQYF. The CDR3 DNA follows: TGTGCCATCGGAGCGGGACCTGAAGAGACCCAGTACTTC.

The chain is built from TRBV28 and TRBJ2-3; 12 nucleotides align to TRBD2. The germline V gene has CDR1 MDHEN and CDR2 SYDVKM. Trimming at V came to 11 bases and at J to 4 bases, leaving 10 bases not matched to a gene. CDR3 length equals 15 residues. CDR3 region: CACRRRLAGADTQYF. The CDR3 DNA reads TGTGCCTGCCGACGCCGACTAGCGGGGGCAGATACGCAGTATTTT. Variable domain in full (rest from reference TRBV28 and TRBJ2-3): DVKVTQSSRYLVKRTGEKVFLECVQDMDHENMFWYRQDPGLGLRLIYFSYDVKMKEKGDIPEGYSVSREKKERFSLILESASTNQTSMYLCACRRRLAGADTQYFGPGTRLTVL.

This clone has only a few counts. CDR3 amino acids: CASSDPGGTEYGYTF. The CDR3 nucleotides are TGTGCCAGTAGTGACCCCGGAGGGACAGAATATGGCTACACCTTC. The V call is TRBV19, the J call TRBJ1-2; 7 bases are shared with TRBD1. J lost 5 bases, V lost 5 bases, and 11 bases had no gene match. From germline, CDR1 is LNHDA and CDR2 SQIVND (reference sequence). The CDR3 extends over 15 amino acids.

CDR3 amino acids: CATRSTANTEAFF. The CDR3 bases are TGTGCCACCAGGTCGACAGCGAACACTGAAGCTTTCTTT. The rearrangement uses TRBV24-1 and TRBJ1-1, with D possibly matching TRBD1 (5 bases). CDR1 KGHDR and CDR2 SFDVKD come from the germline V gene. Trimming left V 7 bases short and J 1 base short, with 9 bases between. The length of the CDR3 is 13 residues.

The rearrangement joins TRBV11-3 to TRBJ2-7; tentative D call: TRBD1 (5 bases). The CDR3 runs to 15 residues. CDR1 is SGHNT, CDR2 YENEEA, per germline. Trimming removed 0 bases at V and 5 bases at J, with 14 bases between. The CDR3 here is CASSLEGQGWDEQYF. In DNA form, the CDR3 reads TGTGCCAGCAGCTTAGAAGGGCAGGGTTGGGACGAGCAGTACTTC. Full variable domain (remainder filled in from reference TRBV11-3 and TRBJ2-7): EAGVVQSPRYKIIEKKQPVAFWCNPISGHNTLYWYLQNLGQGPELLIRYENEEAVDDSQLPKDRFSAERLKGVDSTLKIQPAELGDSAVYLCASSLEGQGWDEQYFGPGTRLTVT.

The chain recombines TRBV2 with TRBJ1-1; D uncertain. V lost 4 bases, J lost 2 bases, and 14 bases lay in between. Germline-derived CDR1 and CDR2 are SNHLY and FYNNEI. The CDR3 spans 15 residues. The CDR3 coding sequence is TGTGCCAGCAGTGTGTCCCGGGTAGCCAACACTGAAGCTTTCTTT. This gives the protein CASSVSRVANTEAFF.

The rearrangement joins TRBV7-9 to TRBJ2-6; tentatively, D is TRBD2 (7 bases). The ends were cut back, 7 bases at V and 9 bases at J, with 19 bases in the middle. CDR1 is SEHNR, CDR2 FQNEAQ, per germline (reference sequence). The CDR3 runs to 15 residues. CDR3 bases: TGTGCCAGCATCCTCAAAGGGGGGGTCGACAACGTCCTGACTTTC. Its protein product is CASILKGGVDNVLTF.

The CDR3 region is CASSVVGEAYNEQFF. In nucleotides, the CDR3 is TGTGCCAGCAGCGTGGTGGGGGAGGCCTACAATGAGCAGTTCTTC. The J gene is TRBJ2-1, the V gene TRBV9; the D gene is possibly TRBD2 (6 bases). The V gene's germline CDR1 is SGDLS and CDR2 YYNGEE. The CDR3 has 15 amino acids. Deletions cut 2 bases from V and 2 bases from J, with 11 bases between.

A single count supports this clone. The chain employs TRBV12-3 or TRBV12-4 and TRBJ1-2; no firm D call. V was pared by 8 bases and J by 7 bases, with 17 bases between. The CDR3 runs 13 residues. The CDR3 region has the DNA TGTGCCAGCGACGGGGAACCTAGGTCTGGCTACACCTTC. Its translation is CASDGEPRSGYTF.

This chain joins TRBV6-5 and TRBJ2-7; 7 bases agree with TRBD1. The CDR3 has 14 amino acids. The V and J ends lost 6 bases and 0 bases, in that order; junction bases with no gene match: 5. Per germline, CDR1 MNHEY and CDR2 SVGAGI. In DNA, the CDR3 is TGTGCCAGCAGACCCGACAGGGACTCCTACGAGCAGTACTTC. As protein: CASRPDRDSYEQYF.

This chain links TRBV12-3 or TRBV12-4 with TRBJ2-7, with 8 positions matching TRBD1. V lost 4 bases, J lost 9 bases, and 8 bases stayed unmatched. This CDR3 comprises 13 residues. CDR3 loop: CASSSGTGKVQYF. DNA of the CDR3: TGTGCCAGCAGTTCCGGGACAGGAAAAGTGCAGTACTTC.

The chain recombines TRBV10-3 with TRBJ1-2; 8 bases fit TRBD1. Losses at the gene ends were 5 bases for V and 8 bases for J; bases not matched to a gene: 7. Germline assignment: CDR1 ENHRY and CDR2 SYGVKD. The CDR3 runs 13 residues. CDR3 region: CAISNTGGKGYTF. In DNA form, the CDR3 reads TGTGCCATCAGTAACACAGGGGGAAAGGGCTACACCTTC.

The CDR3 protein is CASSPQGARRETQYF. The CDR3 region has the DNA TGTGCCAGCAGCCCCCAGGGGGCGAGGCGAGAGACCCAGTACTTC. V and J are TRBV6-2 or TRBV6-3 and TRBJ2-5; 8 bases match TRBD1. The CDR3 contains 15 residues. The germline gives CDR1 MNHEY, CDR2 SVGEGT. Unmatched junction bases numbered 10, after V lost 6 bases and J lost 4 bases.

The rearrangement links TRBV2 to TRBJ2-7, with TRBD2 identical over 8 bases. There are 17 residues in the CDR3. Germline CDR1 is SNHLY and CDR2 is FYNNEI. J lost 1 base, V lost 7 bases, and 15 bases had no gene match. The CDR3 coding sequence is TGTGCCAGCACCCCGACTATAGCGGGGACCACTTCCTACGAGCAGTACTTC. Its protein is CASTPTIAGTTSYEQYF. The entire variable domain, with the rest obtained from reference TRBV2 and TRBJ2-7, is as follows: EPEVTQTPSHQVTQMGQEVILRCVPISNHLYFYWYRQILGQKVEFLVSFYNNEISEKSEIFDDQFSVERPDGSNFTLKIRSTKLEDSAMYFCASTPTIAGTTSYEQYFGPGTRLTVT.

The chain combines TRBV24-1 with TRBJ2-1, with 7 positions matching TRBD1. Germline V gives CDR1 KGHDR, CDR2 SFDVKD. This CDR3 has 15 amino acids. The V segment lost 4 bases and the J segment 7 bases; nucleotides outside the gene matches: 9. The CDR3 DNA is TGTGCCACCAGTGACAATACAGGGGATCCTAATGAGCAGTTCTTC. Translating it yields CATSDNTGDPNEQFF.

The CDR3 sequence: CASSTSGRRGSYEQYF. As DNA, the CDR3 is TGTGCCAGTAGTACTAGCGGAAGGCGAGGGTCCTACGAGCAGTACTTC. The gene calls are TRBV19 and TRBJ2-7; TRBD2 matches 7 bases. From germline, CDR1 is LNHDA and CDR2 SQIVND (reference sequence). V trimming: 4 bases; J trimming: 1 base; junction bases outside the gene matches: 10. The CDR3 is 16 amino acids.